This T cell receptor beta chain was sequenced for a study of shared clonotypes between healthy human individuals. For the study at large: Plates per donor: three CD4 naive, three CD4 memory, two CD8 naive, one CD8 memory.

The assay ran at deep level. Repertoires were generated with immunoSEQ multiplex PCR, while TCRdb's copy carries only in-frame clones and drops some. The table records around 2.3 million clones, under 97% of them present only once. Partitioning of CD4+ cells yielded a CD45RA+ naive subset and a CD45RA-negative memory subset. The CDR3 spans 15 residues. The V gene's germline CDR1 is MDHEN and CDR2 SYDVKM. The V gene lost 7 bases and the J gene lost 1 base, with 14 bases spanning the gap. This chain connects TRBV28 to TRBJ1-3, with D tentatively TRBD1 (6 bases). The TCR originated in a man aged 18 to 29 in good health. The sequenced sample was naive CD4+ T cells sorted from blood. Subset described: CD45RA+ positively selected. The CDR3 coding sequence is TGTGCCAGCATCGCAGGGGATAGGTCTGGAAACACCATATATTTT. It codes for CASIAGDRSGNTIYF.